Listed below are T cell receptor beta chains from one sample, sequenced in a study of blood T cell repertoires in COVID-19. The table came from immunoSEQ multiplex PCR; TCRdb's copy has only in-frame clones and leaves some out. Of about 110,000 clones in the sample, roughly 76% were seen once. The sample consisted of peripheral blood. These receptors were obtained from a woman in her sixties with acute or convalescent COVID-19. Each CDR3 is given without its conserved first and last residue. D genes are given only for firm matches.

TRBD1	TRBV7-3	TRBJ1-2	ASSVTGTDYGYT
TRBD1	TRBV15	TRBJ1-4	ATSRDALGTGAGKLF
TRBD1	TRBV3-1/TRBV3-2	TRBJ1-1	ASSREGANTEAF
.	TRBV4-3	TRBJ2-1	ASSQDRVGEQF
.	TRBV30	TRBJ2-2	AWSVSRNTGELF
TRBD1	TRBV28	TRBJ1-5	ASRLNQGVVGNQPQH
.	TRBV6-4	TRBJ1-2	ASSASGRGYT
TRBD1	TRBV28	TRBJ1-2	ASGTGQGGLGANGYT
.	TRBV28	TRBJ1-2	ATLSPGKWNGYT
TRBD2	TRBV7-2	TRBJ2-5	ASSLVAGGMQTQY
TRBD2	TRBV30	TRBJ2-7	ACGGAGYEQY
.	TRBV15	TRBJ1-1	ATSGRGGVWTEAF
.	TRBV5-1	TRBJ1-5	ASSAGEPKPQH
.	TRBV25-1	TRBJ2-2	ASSDPTKPNTGELF
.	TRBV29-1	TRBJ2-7	SVEGSTYEQY
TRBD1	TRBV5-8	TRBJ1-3	ASSKQGAPGNTIY
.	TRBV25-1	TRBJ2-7	ASSDFGGSRYEQY
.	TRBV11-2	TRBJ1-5	ASSLGGRVEQPQH
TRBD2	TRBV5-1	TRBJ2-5	ASSLTSAQETQY
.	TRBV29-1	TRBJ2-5	SVVIGDVTQY
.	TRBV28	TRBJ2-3	ASSLQADTQY
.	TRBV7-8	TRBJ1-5	ASSLLRYSNQPQH
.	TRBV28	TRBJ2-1	ASSLGPTYNEQF
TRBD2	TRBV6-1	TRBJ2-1	ASSEWAGDSYNEQF
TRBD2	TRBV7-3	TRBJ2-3	ASSFGLAGAPDTQY
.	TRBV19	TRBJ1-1	ATRPRGRNTEAF
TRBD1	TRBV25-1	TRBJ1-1	ASSTGSHTEAF
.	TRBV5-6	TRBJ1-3	ASSPGEVNTIY
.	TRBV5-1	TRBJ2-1	ASSFGANNEQF
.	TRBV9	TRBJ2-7	ASSNTYEQY
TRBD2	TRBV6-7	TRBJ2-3	ASSSRLAGEPKTQY
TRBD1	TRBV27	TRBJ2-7	ASSLASGTGRPEQY
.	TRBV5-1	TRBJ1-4	ASSLEGIANEKLF
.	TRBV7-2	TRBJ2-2	ASSLISLHTGELF
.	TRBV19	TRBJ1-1	ASSTQGASTEAF
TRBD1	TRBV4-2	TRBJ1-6	ASSPGTDNSPLH
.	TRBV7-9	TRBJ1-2	ASSSEVVVGYT
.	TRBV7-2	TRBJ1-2	ASRPRLQGGYT
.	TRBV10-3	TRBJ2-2	AITEGQTNTGELF
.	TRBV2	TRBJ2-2	ASSPGGFGELF
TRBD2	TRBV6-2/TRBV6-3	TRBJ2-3	ASSSGTSGNTDTQY
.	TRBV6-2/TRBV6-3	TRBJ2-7	ASSYSKFTGVALYEQY